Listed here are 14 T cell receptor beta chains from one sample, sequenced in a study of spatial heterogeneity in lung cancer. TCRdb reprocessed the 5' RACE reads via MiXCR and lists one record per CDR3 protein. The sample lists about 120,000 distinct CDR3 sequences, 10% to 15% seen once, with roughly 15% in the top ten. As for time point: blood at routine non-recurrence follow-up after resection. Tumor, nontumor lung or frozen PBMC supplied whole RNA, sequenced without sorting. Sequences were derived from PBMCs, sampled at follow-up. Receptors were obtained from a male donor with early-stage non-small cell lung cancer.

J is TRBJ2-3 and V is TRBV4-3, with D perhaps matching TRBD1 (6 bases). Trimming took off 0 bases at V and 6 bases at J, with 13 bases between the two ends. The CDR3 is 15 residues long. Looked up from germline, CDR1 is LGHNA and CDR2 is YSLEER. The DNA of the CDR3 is TGCGCCAGCAGCCAAGACAGGGGAGTGATGGATACGCAGTATTTT. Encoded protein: CASSQDRGVMDTQYF.

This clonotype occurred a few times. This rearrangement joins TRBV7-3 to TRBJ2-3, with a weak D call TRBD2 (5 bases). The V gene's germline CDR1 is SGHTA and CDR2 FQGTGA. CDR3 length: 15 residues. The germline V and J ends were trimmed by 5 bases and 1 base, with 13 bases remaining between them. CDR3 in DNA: TGTGCCAGCAGCATGTGGGAGCCACGCACAGATACGCAGTATTTT. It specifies CASSMWEPRTDTQYF.

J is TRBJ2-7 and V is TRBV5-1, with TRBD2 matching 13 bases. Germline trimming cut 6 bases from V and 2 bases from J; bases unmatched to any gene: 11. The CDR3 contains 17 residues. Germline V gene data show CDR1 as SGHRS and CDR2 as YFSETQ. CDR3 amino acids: CASKWTSGGGPTYEQYF. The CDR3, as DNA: TGCGCCAGCAAATGGACTAGCGGGGGCGGACCTACCTACGAGCAGTACTTC.

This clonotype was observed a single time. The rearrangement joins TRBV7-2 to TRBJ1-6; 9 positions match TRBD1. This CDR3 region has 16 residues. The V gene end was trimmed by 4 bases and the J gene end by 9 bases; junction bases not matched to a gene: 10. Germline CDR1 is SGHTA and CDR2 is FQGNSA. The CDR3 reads CASSWTGTGRGSPLHF. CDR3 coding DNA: TGTGCCAGCAGCTGGACCGGGACAGGGAGAGGTTCACCCCTCCACTTT.

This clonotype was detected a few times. Written as DNA, the CDR3 is TGTGCCAGCAGCTTAGCCTCCGGGCAGGGTCAGCCCCAGCATTTT. Protein: CASSLASGQGQPQHF. This sequence joins TRBV7-2 and TRBJ1-5, with a tentative D call TRBD1 (5 bases). CDR1 SGHTA and CDR2 FQGNSA come from the germline V gene. V gave up 0 bases and J gave up 6 bases, with 12 bases separating them. The CDR3 sequence is 15 residues long.

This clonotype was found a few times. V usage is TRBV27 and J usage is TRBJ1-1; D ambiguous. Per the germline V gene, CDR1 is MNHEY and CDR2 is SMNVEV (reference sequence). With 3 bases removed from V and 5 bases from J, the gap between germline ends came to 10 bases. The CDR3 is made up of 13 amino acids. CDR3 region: CASSFYSNTEAFF. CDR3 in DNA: TGTGCCAGCAGTTTTTACAGTAATACTGAAGCTTTCTTT.

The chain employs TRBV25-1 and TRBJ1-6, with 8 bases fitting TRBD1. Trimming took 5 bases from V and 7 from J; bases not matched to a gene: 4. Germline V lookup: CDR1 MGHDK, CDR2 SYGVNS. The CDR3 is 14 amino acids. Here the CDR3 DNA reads TGTGCCAGCAGTAAGCGGACAGGGAATTCACCCCTCCACTTT. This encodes CASSKRTGNSPLHF.

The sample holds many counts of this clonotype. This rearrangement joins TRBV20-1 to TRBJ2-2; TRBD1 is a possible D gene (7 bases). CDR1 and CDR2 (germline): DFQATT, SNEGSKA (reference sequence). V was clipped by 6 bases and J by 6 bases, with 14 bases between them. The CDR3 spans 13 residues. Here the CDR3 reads CSAGGDSPGELFF. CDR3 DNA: TGCAGTGCCGGCGGGGACAGCCCCGGGGAGCTGTTTTTT.

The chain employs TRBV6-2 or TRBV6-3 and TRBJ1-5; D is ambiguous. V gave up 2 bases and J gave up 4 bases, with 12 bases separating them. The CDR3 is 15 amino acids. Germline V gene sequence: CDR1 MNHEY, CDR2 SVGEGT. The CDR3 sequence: CASSYDMNRNQPQHF. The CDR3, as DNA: TGTGCCAGCAGTTACGACATGAATAGAAATCAGCCCCAGCATTTT.

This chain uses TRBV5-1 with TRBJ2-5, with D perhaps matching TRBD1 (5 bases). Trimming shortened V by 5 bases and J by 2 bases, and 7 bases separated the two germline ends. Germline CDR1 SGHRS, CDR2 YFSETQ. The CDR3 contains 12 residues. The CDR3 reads CASRGLQETQYF. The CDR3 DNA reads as TGCGCCAGCAGGGGGCTACAAGAGACCCAGTACTTC. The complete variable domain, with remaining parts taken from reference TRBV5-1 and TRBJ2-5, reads KAGVTQTPRYLIKTRGQQVTLSCSPISGHRSVSWYQQTPGQGLQFLFEYFSETQRNKGNFPGRFSGRQFSNSRSEMNVSTLELGDSALYLCASRGLQETQYFGPGTRLLVL.

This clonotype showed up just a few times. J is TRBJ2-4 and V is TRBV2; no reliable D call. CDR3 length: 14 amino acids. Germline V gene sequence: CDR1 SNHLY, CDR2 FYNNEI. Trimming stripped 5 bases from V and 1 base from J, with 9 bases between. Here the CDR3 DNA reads TGTGCCAGCAGTCCGGGTAGCGCCAAAAACATTCAGTACTTC. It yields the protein CASSPGSAKNIQYF.

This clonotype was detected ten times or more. Written as DNA, the CDR3 is TGCGCCAGCAGCTCCGTTAGTGGGCTAGCGGGGGAATACAATGAGCAGTTCTTC. It codes for CASSSVSGLAGEYNEQFF. The chain couples TRBV5-1 to TRBJ2-1; TRBD2 aligns across 10 bases. V gave up 3 bases and J gave up 4 bases; unmatched junction bases: 13. The CDR3 is 18 residues long. In germline, CDR1 is SGHRS, CDR2 YFSETQ.

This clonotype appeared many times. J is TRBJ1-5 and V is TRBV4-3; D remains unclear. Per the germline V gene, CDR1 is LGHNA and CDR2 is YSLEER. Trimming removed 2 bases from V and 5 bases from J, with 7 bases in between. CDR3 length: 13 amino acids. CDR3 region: CASSQFQDQPQHF. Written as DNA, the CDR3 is TGCGCCAGCAGCCAATTTCAGGATCAGCCCCAGCATTTT.

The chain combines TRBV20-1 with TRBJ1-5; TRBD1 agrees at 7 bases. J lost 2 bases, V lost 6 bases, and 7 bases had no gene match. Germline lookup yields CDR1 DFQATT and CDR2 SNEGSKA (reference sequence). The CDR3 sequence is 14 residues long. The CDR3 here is CSAGLGGGNQPQHF. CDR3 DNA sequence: TGCAGTGCCGGGTTAGGGGGCGGCAATCAGCCCCAGCATTTT.